This TCR beta chain was observed in a study of regulatory T cells in long-lasting Graves disease. Assembly of TCR beta libraries relied on iRepertoire HTBI primers together with Arm-PCR of CDR3 regions. TCRdb reprocessed the multiplex PCR reads with MiXCR, giving one entry per CDR3 protein. The profile covers 350,000 to 450,000 distinct CDR3 sequences, with 21% appearing a single time and approximately 14% taken by the ten largest. Time point denoted: persistent/refractory GD, antithyroid drugs over 5 years with positive TRAb. PBMC-derived RNA was used for the TCR library. An endocrinology unit in Xi'an, China, supplied the patients. Regarding this clonotype: The junction and the germline gene differ at one end; a read error may be behind it.

The clonotype originates from a female donor with Graves disease. This specimen consisted of peripheral blood mononuclear cells (PBMCs), obtained when the disease was refractory, from a patient treated with antithyroid drugs.

CDR3 loop: CASSAGTSAQEAQYF. The CDR3 DNA is TGTGCCAGCAGCGCCGGGACTAGCGCCCAAGAGGCCCAGTACTTC. This rearrangement joins TRBV9 to TRBJ2-5; TRBD2 matches 10 bases. CDR1 and CDR2 from the germline V gene are SGDLS and YYNGEE. The CDR3 contains 15 residues.